Shown below are 5 T cell receptor beta chains from a single sample sequenced in a study of T cell responses to AZD1222 COVID-19 vaccine. TCRdb's copy holds only in-frame clones and misses some; the assay was immunoSEQ multiplex PCR. The table shows some 180,000 clones, with approximately 93% occurring only once. Sample: peripheral blood, taken 28 days after the second AZD1222 dose. These receptors came from an adult who received the AZD1222 COVID-19 vaccine.

V gene TRBV2 combines with J gene TRBJ2-5, with 9 bases fitting TRBD2. V was pared by 7 bases and J by 9 bases, with 18 bases of the junction left unmatched. The CDR3 totals 16 residues. Germline lookup yields CDR1 SNHLY and CDR2 FYNNEI. This CDR3 reads CASIQSGGRHSQAQYF. The CDR3 coding sequence is TGTGCCAGCATCCAAAGCGGGGGGAGGCACTCCCAGGCCCAGTACTTC.

The chain couples TRBV15 to TRBJ1-3; D is unclear. CDR1 is LNHNV, CDR2 YYDKDF, per germline (reference sequence). Trimming left V 3 bases short and J 1 base short, with 10 bases between. The CDR3 is made up of 15 amino acids. The CDR3 sequence is CATSSAPGSGNTIYF. Written as DNA, the CDR3 is TGTGCCACCAGCAGTGCTCCGGGGTCTGGAAACACCATATATTTT.

This sequence joins TRBV7-8 and TRBJ2-1, with D possibly matching TRBD2 (5 bases). CDR3 length: 16 residues. V gave up 5 bases and J gave up 3 bases, with 17 bases separating them. The germline gives CDR1 SGHVS, CDR2 FQNEAQ. CDR3 nucleotide sequence: TGTGCCAGCAGCGCAAAACTAGTCTCGGACTACAATGAGCAGTTCTTC. It translates to CASSAKLVSDYNEQFF.

The rearrangement links TRBV11-2 to TRBJ2-5; D may correspond to TRBD1 or TRBD2 (5 bases each). Trimming removed 9 bases from V and 5 bases from J, with 22 bases in between. Germline V gives CDR1 SGHAT, CDR2 FQNNGV. This CDR3 comprises 15 residues. CDR3 loop: CARLGQQGPGETQYF. The CDR3, as DNA: TGTGCCAGGCTGGGGCAGCAAGGGCCGGGGGAGACCCAGTACTTC.

The V and J genes are TRBV28 and TRBJ2-7; TRBD2 aligns across 7 bases. V was clipped by 5 bases and J by 3 bases; unmatched bases: 10. CDR3 size: 15 residues. Germline V gives CDR1 MDHEN, CDR2 SYDVKM. CDR3 loop: CASSPGASGIYEQYF. The CDR3, as DNA: TGTGCCAGCAGTCCCGGGGCTAGCGGAATCTACGAGCAGTACTTC.